The rows below give T cell receptor beta chains drawn from one sample of a study of ipilimumab plus nivolumab after autologous stem cell transplantation. The table came from immunoSEQ multiplex PCR; TCRdb's copy has only in-frame clones and leaves some out. The sample lists tens of thousands of clones, about 83% seen once, with under 2.5% in the top ten. Sequenced material: PBMCs, taken in a trial of ipilimumab plus nivolumab as post-transplant consolidation. All receptors come from a male donor with diffuse large B-cell lymphoma. The CDR3 runs from the conserved cysteine through the conserved F or W. D genes are given only for firm matches. Clone size is shown for a subset of rows, as once, few, many or a class of expanded clone.

cdr3_length j_call v_call clone_size d_call cdr3_nt cdr3_aa
14 TRBJ2-6 TRBV19 . . TGTGCCACCTCAAGACGGTCTGGGGCCAACGTCCTGACTTTC CATSRRSGANVLTF
13 TRBJ1-2 TRBV4-1 . . TGCGCCAGCAGCCAAGGTGGGGACTATGGCTACACCTTC CASSQGGDYGYTF
14 TRBJ1-2 TRBV5-1 . TRBD1 TGCGCCAGCAGCCCCAGGGGGCCCAACTATGGCTACACCTTC CASSPRGPNYGYTF
14 TRBJ2-7 TRBV9 . TRBD1 TGTGCCAGCAGCCCGGACAGGGTGCCCTACGAGCAGTACTTC CASSPDRVPYEQYF
13 TRBJ2-5 TRBV2 . TRBD2 TGTGCCAGCAGTGCTAGCGGGGGGTCCCCCCAGTACTTC CASSASGGSPQYF
13 TRBJ2-3 TRBV7-6 . . TGTGCCAGCAGCTTTGCCCCCGCAGATACGCAGTATTTT CASSFAPADTQYF
14 TRBJ1-5 TRBV6-5 . TRBD1 TGTGCCAGCGCCCGGGACAGGGGGATTCAGCCCCAGCATTTT CASARDRGIQPQHF
15 TRBJ2-7 TRBV5-1 . TRBD1 TGCGCCAGCAGCTTGGTGGCAGGGGGCCGGGACGAGCAGTACTTC CASSLVAGGRDEQYF
15 TRBJ2-6 TRBV2 . . TGTGCCAGCAGTGAAAGGGGCTCTGGGGCCAACGTCCTGACTTTC CASSERGSGANVLTF
16 TRBJ2-2 TRBV11-2 . TRBD2 TGTGCCAGCAGCTCTAGCGGGGGGGAGGGCACCGGGGAGCTGTTTTTT CASSSSGGEGTGELFF
14 TRBJ1-5 TRBV2 . . TGTGCCAGCACAGGGTCGCATAGCAATCAGCCCCAGCATTTT CASTGSHSNQPQHF
16 TRBJ2-5 TRBV4-1 . TRBD2 TGCGCCAGCAGCCGCCTAGCGGGGGAGGGGGGGGAGACCCAGTACTTC CASSRLAGEGGETQYF
14 TRBJ1-3 TRBV7-2 few TRBD1 TGTGCCAGCAGAACCAGGGGGACTGGAAACACCATATATTTT CASRTRGTGNTIYF
16 TRBJ1-4 TRBV10-1 . . TGCGCCAGCAGTGAGTCGGGAGGCAGTCTCAGAAGAAAACTGTTTTTT CASSESGGSLRRKLFF
14 TRBJ1-4 TRBV27 . . TGTGCCAGCAAAGGGGGGTCCTATAATGAAAAACTGTTTTTT CASKGGSYNEKLFF